Below, one T cell receptor beta chain is given with its context. Its antigen is as yet unknown. These data come from a study of cytomegalovirus exposure and HLA in healthy donors. At the level of the study: The study's early data release held about 80 million unique TCRs from HLA-typed donors.

This cohort consisted of healthy bone marrow donors. The PCR employed 60 Vbeta primers together with 13 Jbeta primers. TCRdb's table, derived via immunoSEQ multiplex PCR, lists solely in-frame clones and lacks some. The sample includes about 170,000 clones, about three quarters of them seen just once. V lost 6 bases to trimming and J lost 0 bases, with 9 bases between them. The CDR3 is made up of 14 amino acids. Per germline, CDR1 SNHLY and CDR2 FYNNEI. Study outcomes and limitations: Indistinguishable V segments such as TRBV6-2 and TRBV6-3 were excluded.

The rearrangement joins TRBV2 to TRBJ2-1; D is perhaps TRBD2 (6 bases). What was sequenced was PBMCs. This TCR derives from a female donor in good health and CMV-seronegative. The CDR3 spells CASRETSSYNEQFF. CDR3 bases: TGTGCCAGCAGGGAGACTAGCTCCTACAATGAGCAGTTCTTC. The complete variable domain, with remaining parts taken from reference TRBV2 and TRBJ2-1, reads EPEVTQTPSHQVTQMGQEVILRCVPISNHLYFYWYRQILGQKVEFLVSFYNNEISEKSEIFDDQFSVERPDGSNFTLKIRSTKLEDSAMYFCASRETSSYNEQFFGPGTRLTVL.